The 24 T cell receptor beta chains below all came from one sample that was sequenced in a study of CD8+ T cells in alopecia areata. TCR sequencing used cDNA made by reverse transcription of extracted RNA. The repertoire was sequenced with immunoSEQ multiplex PCR; TCRdb's copy has only in-frame clones and lacks some. Here the sample spans tens of thousands of clones, approximately 60% being singletons. This material consisted of CD8+ T cells sorted from blood, taken at week 0. The receptors here all came from a human donor with alopecia areata.

The rearrangement links TRBV29-1 to TRBJ1-2; no reliable D call. Trimming removed 5 bases at V and 5 bases at J, with 15 bases between. Germline CDR1 and CDR2: SQVTM and ANQGSEA. This CDR3 region has 13 residues. The chain's CDR3 is CSVFSGLAYGYTF. CDR3 DNA: TGCAGCGTTTTCTCCGGTCTTGCATATGGCTACACCTTC.

V is TRBV4-3 and J is TRBJ2-7, with 7 positions matching TRBD1. CDR1 LGHNA and CDR2 YSLEER come from the germline V gene. J was trimmed by 4 bases and V by 0 bases; bases with no gene match: 6. This CDR3 region has 15 residues. The CDR3 DNA sequence: TGCGCCAGCAGCCAAGACCTGACAGGGCGGTACGAGCAGTACTTC. This codes for CASSQDLTGRYEQYF.

The chain recombines TRBV28 with TRBJ1-5; D perhaps matches TRBD1 (5 bases). Germline values: CDR1 MDHEN, CDR2 SYDVKM. CDR3 length equals 14 residues. The ends were cut back, 3 bases at V and 6 bases at J, with 12 bases in the middle. The CDR3: CASSFSQGGQPQHF. The CDR3 DNA reads TGTGCCAGCAGTTTCTCTCAGGGAGGTCAGCCCCAGCATTTT.

As to this clone: Other nucleotide sequences in the sample specify the same CDR3. The chain couples TRBV5-1 to TRBJ2-7; D gene ambiguous. Trimming took 4 bases from V and 0 from J, leaving 5 bases between them. The CDR3 has 12 amino acids. Germline-derived CDR1 and CDR2 are SGHRS and YFSETQ. Here the CDR3 DNA reads TGCGCCAGCAGCCCGAGCTCCTACGAGCAGTACTTC. Its translation: CASSPSSYEQYF. The variable domain in full, with the rest retrieved from reference TRBV5-1 and TRBJ2-7, is KAGVTQTPRYLIKTRGQQVTLSCSPISGHRSVSWYQQTPGQGLQFLFEYFSETQRNKGNFPGRFSGRQFSNSRSEMNVSTLELGDSALYLCASSPSSYEQYFGPGTRLTVT.

The chain combines TRBV5-1 with TRBJ2-7; 11 nucleotides match TRBD2. J lost 1 base, V lost 4 bases, and 7 bases had no gene match. Germline V gene lookup returns CDR1 SGHRS and CDR2 YFSETQ. CDR3 size: 16 residues. The CDR3 reads CASSPASGGPSYEQYF. The CDR3 nucleotides are TGCGCCAGCAGCCCCGCTAGCGGGGGGCCTTCCTACGAGCAGTACTTC.

This clone was seen repeatedly, ten times or more. The J gene is TRBJ2-7, the V gene TRBV7-2; D not resolved. The length of the CDR3 is 15 residues. The V end was cut by 1 base, the J end by 5 bases, with 15 bases between. Germline V lookup: CDR1 SGHTA, CDR2 FQGNSA. As DNA, the CDR3 is TGTGCCAGCAGCTTAGTGGGCAGCCCTGGGGACGAGCAGTACTTC. Translation gives CASSLVGSPGDEQYF.

This clone was detected only once. V gene TRBV5-4 combines with J gene TRBJ1-4, with 9 bases lining up with TRBD1. CDR3 length equals 17 residues. The germline CDR1 and CDR2 sequences are SGHNT and YYREEE (reference sequence). The junction had 14 bases not matched to a gene; V was cut back by 5 bases and J by 6 bases. Here the CDR3 DNA reads TGTGCCAGCAGACCACGGGGCCCGGACAGGGGTGATGAAAAACTGTTTTTT. Translation gives CASRPRGPDRGDEKLFF.

The chain combines TRBV25-1 with TRBJ2-6; D might be TRBD2 (5 bases). V lost 4 bases, J lost 0 bases, and 7 bases lay in between. Germline lookup yields CDR1 MGHDK and CDR2 SYGVNS. CDR3 length equals 15 residues. CDR3 sequence reads: CASSVGSSGANVLTF. CDR3 nucleotide sequence: TGTGCCAGCAGTGTTGGGAGCTCTGGGGCCAACGTCCTGACTTTC.

This clone was seen more than once but under ten times. The chain links TRBV7-9 to TRBJ2-5; weak D call: TRBD1 (5 bases). The V gene's germline CDR1 is SEHNR and CDR2 FQNEAQ (reference sequence). Between the trimmed V and J ends, which lost 6 bases and 9 bases, there was a span of 23 bases. There are 15 residues in the CDR3. The CDR3 DNA sequence: TGTGCCAGCAGTCCAGCCAACAAAAATGCAGGGTCCCAGTACTTC. Amino acid sequence: CASSPANKNAGSQYF.

This clone was detected ten times or more. The chain links TRBV5-1 to TRBJ2-6; D could derive from TRBD1 or TRBD2 (5 bases each). The V gene's germline CDR1 is SGHRS and CDR2 YFSETQ. This CDR3 is 16 amino acids long. The V gene lost 1 base and the J gene lost 0 bases, with 8 bases spanning the gap. This CDR3 is CASSLLGDSGANVLTF. The CDR3 nucleotides read TGCGCCAGCAGCTTGTTGGGGGACTCTGGGGCCAACGTCCTGACTTTC.

This chain links TRBV6-5 with TRBJ1-2, with D possibly matching TRBD1 (5 bases). V gave up 5 bases and J gave up 4 bases, with 5 bases separating them. Looked up from germline, CDR1 is MNHEY and CDR2 is SVGAGI. The CDR3 extends over 11 amino acids. The CDR3 DNA reads TGTGCCAGCAGTGACAGCTATGGCTACACCTTC. This sequence encodes CASSDSYGYTF.

This clone turned up a few times. J is TRBJ2-3 and V is TRBV7-9; maybe TRBD1 (6 bases). Trimming shortened V by 1 base and J by 6 bases, and 14 bases separated the two germline ends. Germline V gene sequence: CDR1 SEHNR, CDR2 FQNEAQ (reference sequence). The CDR3 runs 15 residues. The DNA for the CDR3 is TGTGCCAGCAGCTTAGGGACAGCTCGAGGGGATACGCAGTATTTT. Protein: CASSLGTARGDTQYF.

This sequence joins TRBV27 and TRBJ2-2, with TRBD2 identical over 11 bases. Germline loops: CDR1 MNHEY, CDR2 SMNVEV (reference sequence). The CDR3 has 17 residues. The junction had 10 bases not matched to a gene; V was cut back by 4 bases and J by 6 bases. The DNA of the CDR3 is TGTGCCAGCAGTTCGCATTTAGCGGGAGGGCCCGCCGGGGAGCTGTTTTTT. Protein sequence: CASSSHLAGGPAGELFF.

The chain has TRBV5-1 and TRBJ2-7; TRBD2 aligns across 14 bases. Germline CDR1 is SGHRS and CDR2 is YFSETQ. The CDR3 has 15 residues. V lost 4 bases, J lost 3 bases, and 3 bases stayed unmatched. The CDR3 sequence is CASSQGLAGDYEQYF. In DNA, the CDR3 is TGCGCCAGCAGCCAGGGACTAGCGGGAGACTACGAGCAGTACTTC.

The rearrangement links TRBV5-6 to TRBJ2-1, with D hard to call. V was cut by 3 bases and J by 9 bases, with 19 bases left in between. Per germline, CDR1 SGHDT and CDR2 YYEEEE. The CDR3 contains 15 residues. The CDR3 loop is CASSWAGKGLGEQFF. CDR3 coding DNA: TGTGCCAGCAGCTGGGCAGGAAAGGGTTTGGGTGAGCAGTTCTTC.

This rearrangement joins TRBV30 to TRBJ1-2; 9 bases match TRBD1. There are 12 residues in the CDR3. Germline V CDR1 and CDR2: GTSNPN, SVGIG (reference sequence). After removal of 5 bases from V and 6 bases from J, the junction contained 4 bases not matched to a gene. The CDR3 DNA is TGTGCCTGGGACAGGGGGAGGGATGGCTACACCTTC. As protein: CAWDRGRDGYTF.

This clone is a singleton in its sample. V is TRBV27 and J is TRBJ2-3, with D perhaps matching TRBD2 (5 bases). Trimming took 3 bases from V and 7 from J, leaving 8 bases between them. The CDR3 totals 12 residues. CDR1 MNHEY and CDR2 SMNVEV come from the germline V gene (reference sequence). The CDR3 protein is CASSFGRNTQYF. CDR3 DNA: TGTGCCAGCAGTTTTGGGAGAAATACGCAGTATTTT.

V and J are TRBV30 and TRBJ2-3; possibly TRBD1 for D (5 bases). This CDR3 is 14 amino acids long. The V gene lost 2 bases and the J gene lost 0 bases, with 9 bases spanning the gap. Germline V gives CDR1 GTSNPN, CDR2 SVGIG (reference sequence). CDR3 residues: CAWSLGPSTDTQYF. In DNA, the CDR3 is TGTGCCTGGAGTCTGGGGCCTAGCACAGATACGCAGTATTTT.

The gene calls are TRBV5-8 and TRBJ2-7; D remains unclear. V shed 2 bases and J shed 0 bases, with 12 bases lying between them. Germline V gene data show CDR1 as SGHTS and CDR2 as YDEGEE. CDR3 length: 15 residues. The CDR3 loop reads CASSLGATSSYEQYF. CDR3 in DNA: TGTGCCAGCAGCTTAGGAGCTACAAGCTCCTACGAGCAGTACTTC.

In this sample, this clone turned up a few times. The chain couples TRBV15 to TRBJ2-7; 9 bases fit TRBD2. The CDR3 contains 16 residues. The V and J ends lost 0 bases and 6 bases, in that order; junction bases with no gene match: 9. CDR1 LNHNV and CDR2 YYDKDF come from the germline V gene (reference sequence). CDR3 protein: CATSRDSSGGLLEQYF. CDR3 in DNA: TGTGCCACCAGCAGAGATTCGAGCGGGGGGCTTCTCGAGCAGTACTTC.

The chain recombines TRBV30 with TRBJ2-7; 9 bases match TRBD2. This CDR3 is built from 14 residues. V lost 1 base, J lost 2 bases, and 3 bases stayed unmatched. Germline CDR1 GTSNPN, CDR2 SVGIG (reference sequence). CDR3 bases: TGTGCCTGGAGTGGACTAGCGGCGACCTACGAGCAGTACTTC. The encoded protein is CAWSGLAATYEQYF.

The chain joins TRBV7-9 to TRBJ2-3; no clear D. Germline V gives CDR1 SEHNR, CDR2 FQNEAQ (reference sequence). The CDR3 has 10 residues. The CDR3 is CATSTDTQYF. As DNA, the CDR3 is TGTGCGACTAGCACAGATACGCAGTATTTT.

This clone has just a few counts. The gene calls are TRBV5-1 and TRBJ2-7; D is undetermined. CDR3 length: 13 residues. Germline assignment: CDR1 SGHRS and CDR2 YFSETQ. Trimming pared 2 bases from V and 0 bases from J, leaving 6 bases between. DNA for the CDR3: TGCGCCAGCAGCTTACAAGCCTCCTACGAGCAGTACTTC. Translation: CASSLQASYEQYF.

The chain uses TRBV19 and TRBJ2-7; D possibly corresponds to TRBD1 (5 bases). The CDR3 has 12 amino acids. Germline CDR1 reads LNHDA; CDR2 reads SQIVND (reference sequence). Between the trimmed V and J ends, which lost 10 bases and 0 bases, there was a span of 10 bases. Here the CDR3 reads CATRTPSYEQYF. For the CDR3, the DNA is TGTGCCACTCGGACACCCTCCTACGAGCAGTACTTC.